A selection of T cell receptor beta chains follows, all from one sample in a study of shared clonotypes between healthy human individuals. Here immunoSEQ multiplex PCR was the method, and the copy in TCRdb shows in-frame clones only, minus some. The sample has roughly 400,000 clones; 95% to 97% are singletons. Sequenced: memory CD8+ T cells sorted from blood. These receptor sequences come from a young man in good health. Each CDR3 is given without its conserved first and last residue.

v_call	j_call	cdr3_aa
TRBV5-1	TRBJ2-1	ASSLGQPYNEQF
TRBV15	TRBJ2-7	ATSRQGPYEQY
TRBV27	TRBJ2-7	ASSPRQGAYEQY
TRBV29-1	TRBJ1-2	SAATNYYGYT
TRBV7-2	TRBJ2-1	ASSPSWWEGQYEQF
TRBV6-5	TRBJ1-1	ASSYSAHTEAF
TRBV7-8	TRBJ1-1	ASSSSGTDRTEAF
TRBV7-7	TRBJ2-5	ASSNGLFQETQY
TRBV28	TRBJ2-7	ASGLRYEQY
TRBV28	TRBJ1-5	ASSLTRGGQPQH
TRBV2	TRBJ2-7	ASSPGLAGSHYHEQY
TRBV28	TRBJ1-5	ASSWTGDDFNQPQH
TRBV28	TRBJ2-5	ASSPSLHGETQY
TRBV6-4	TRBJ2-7	ASSDWFRTGGVEQY
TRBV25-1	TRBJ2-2	ASSEPKGPRELF
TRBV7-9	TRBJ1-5	ASSRTGDQPQH
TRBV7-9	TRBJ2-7	ASSLSSYEQY
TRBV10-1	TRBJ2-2	ALRLAAEHRGAV
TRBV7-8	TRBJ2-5	ASSFEVGGTQY
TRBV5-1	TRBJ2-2	ASSSGIGELF
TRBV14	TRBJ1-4	ASSQLRDEKLF
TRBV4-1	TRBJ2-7	ASSQDERAGVEY